This T cell receptor (beta chain) was found in a study of identical twins. A few counts support this clonotype. The antigen remains unidentified. Carrying unique molecular identifiers, the cDNA also gained a universal primer site through template switching. TCRdb re-analysed the 5' RACE reads in MiXCR, keeping a single row per CDR3 protein. Of 690,000 or so distinct CDR3 sequences in the sample, under 9% were seen once. The trim removed 2 bases at V and 2 bases at J, leaving 2 bases unmatched. Germline V gene data show CDR1 as SQVTM and CDR2 as ANQGSEA. This CDR3 has 13 residues. Donors were all healthy Caucasians. The study, taken as a whole, reports: Partial confounding of zero-insertion analyses by invariant MAIT and iNKT cells was possible.

The same sample was also used in a study of yellow fever vaccine responses in identical twins.

The chain employs TRBV29-1 and TRBJ2-5, with 7 bases matching TRBD2. Sequences were obtained from PBMCs. This sequence was found in a woman between 18 and 29 years old in good health. The CDR3: CSVEPSGQETQYF. As DNA, the CDR3 is TGCAGCGTTGAACCTAGCGGACAAGAGACCCAGTACTTC.